This T cell receptor beta chain comes out of a study of cytomegalovirus exposure and HLA in healthy donors. Study-wide results and limits: The CMV antigen specificity of a few CMV-associated chains was confirmed through in vitro analysis. First-cohort TCR clusters tended to co-occur in the roughly 120 validation repertoires, a later analysis found. Cytomegalovirus association was listed for 164 TCR beta chains. A classifier reportedly called cytomegalovirus status with high sensitivity and specificity.

Only in-frame clones appear in the TCRdb table, and some are missing; sequencing was by immunoSEQ multiplex PCR. There are about 64,000 clones in the sample; roughly 95% occur only once, and 5.5% to 7.5% lies in the top ten. With regard to this clone: As yet, its antigen is unknown.

The CDR3 is 15 amino acids. J lost 2 bases, V lost 5 bases, and 6 bases had no gene match. Germline CDR1 is PRHDT and CDR2 is FYEKMQ (reference sequence). The chain couples TRBV13 to TRBJ2-1; 7 bases agree with TRBD1. The sample was PBMCs. The receptor was derived from a woman under 30 in good health and CMV-seropositive. Here the CDR3 reads CASSPGTATYNEQFF. In DNA, the CDR3 is TGTGCCAGCAGCCCCGGGACAGCGACCTACAATGAGCAGTTCTTC.